These 32 T cell receptor beta chains were sequenced from one sample in a study of CXCR4 blockade with PD-1 therapy in pancreatic cancer. TCRdb's copy holds only in-frame clones and misses some; the assay was immunoSEQ multiplex PCR. The sample comprises about 8,100 clones, around 50% of which are singletons, and approximately 7.2% rests with the top ten. Sequenced material: tumor tissue. Every receptor here comes from a human donor with pancreatic ductal adenocarcinoma.

This chain links TRBV18 with TRBJ2-3, with TRBD2 identical over 7 bases. Per the germline V gene, CDR1 is KGHSH and CDR2 is LQKENI. Trimming at V came to 3 bases and at J to 5 bases, leaving 2 bases not matched to a gene. The CDR3 has 13 amino acids. The CDR3 nucleotides are TGTGCCAGCTCACCCCGGGGGGAAGATACGCAGTATTTT. Its translation is CASSPRGEDTQYF.

The chain couples TRBV12-5 to TRBJ2-1, with D maybe TRBD1 (6 bases). In germline, CDR1 is LGHNT, CDR2 FRNRAP. The V end was cut by 2 bases, the J end by 6 bases, with 17 bases between. The CDR3 loop spans 16 amino acids. The CDR3 reads CASGLMGAGSGNEQFF. Written as DNA, the CDR3 is TGTGCTAGTGGTTTGATGGGGGCAGGGAGTGGCAATGAGCAGTTCTTC.

The rearrangement uses TRBV14 and TRBJ2-1; D possibly corresponds to TRBD2 (5 bases). CDR1 and CDR2 from the germline V gene are SGHDN and FVKESK. Trimming shortened V by 5 bases and J by 0 bases, and 11 bases separated the two germline ends. This CDR3 comprises 15 residues. The chain's CDR3 is CASSSADSSYNEQFF. CDR3 nucleotide sequence: TGTGCCAGCAGCTCAGCGGATAGCTCCTACAATGAGCAGTTCTTC.

This clone turned up a few times. J is TRBJ2-5 and V is TRBV5-1, with 9 positions matching TRBD1. This CDR3 has 14 residues. CDR1 SGHRS and CDR2 YFSETQ come from the germline V gene. The V segment lost 5 bases and the J segment 3 bases; nucleotides outside the gene matches: 5. The CDR3, as DNA: TGCGCCAGCAGTTTCTGGACAGGGGAAGAGACCCAGTACTTC. Protein: CASSFWTGEETQYF.

This clone was seen more than once but under ten times. V usage is TRBV18 and J usage is TRBJ2-7; tentatively, D is TRBD1 (6 bases). Trimming cost V 0 bases and J 6 bases, with 12 bases left between them. In germline, CDR1 is KGHSH, CDR2 LQKENI. This CDR3 region has 14 residues. CDR3 region: CASSPPRQGSEQYF. In DNA, the CDR3 is TGTGCCAGCTCACCACCGAGGCAGGGGTCCGAGCAGTACTTC.

This chain uses TRBV18 with TRBJ2-7; 7 bases are shared with TRBD2. Trimming cost V 0 bases and J 0 bases; bases outside gene matches: 2. The germline gives CDR1 KGHSH, CDR2 LQKENI. The CDR3 is 15 amino acids. The CDR3 region is CASSPPSGDSYEQYF. DNA of the CDR3: TGTGCCAGCTCACCACCGAGCGGGGACTCCTACGAGCAGTACTTC.

The J gene is TRBJ2-1, the V gene TRBV30; TRBD1 matches 7 bases. Germline-derived CDR1 and CDR2 are GTSNPN and SVGIG (reference sequence). The junction had 4 bases not matched to a gene; V was cut back by 5 bases and J by 9 bases. The CDR3 contains 11 residues. The chain's CDR3 is CAWGDRGEQFF. The CDR3 coding sequence is TGTGCCTGGGGGGACAGAGGTGAGCAGTTCTTC.

J is TRBJ2-2 and V is TRBV4-1, with 11 bases fitting TRBD2. Germline V gene data show CDR1 as MGHRA and CDR2 as YSYEKL. CDR3 length: 18 residues. J was trimmed by 0 bases and V by 3 bases; bases with no gene match: 6. CDR3: CASSHNLLAGANTGELFF. In DNA form, the CDR3 reads TGCGCCAGCAGCCATAACCTACTAGCGGGGGCGAACACCGGGGAGCTGTTTTTT.

This clone was counted a few times. V and J are TRBV29-1 and TRBJ2-3; 8 bases align to TRBD1. Germline CDR1 SQVTM, CDR2 ANQGSEA. The CDR3 contains 14 residues. With 5 bases clipped from V and 0 bases from J, the junction kept 4 bases outside the gene matches. The CDR3 sequence: CSVPRGQSTDTQYF. The CDR3 DNA reads as TGCAGCGTTCCCAGGGGGCAAAGCACAGATACGCAGTATTTT.

The V gene is TRBV6-8, the J gene TRBJ1-5, with D possibly being TRBD1 (5 bases). CDR3 length: 13 residues. V lost 8 bases to trimming and J lost 3 bases, with 11 bases between them. Germline-derived CDR1 and CDR2 are MNHGY and SAAAGT. In DNA form, the CDR3 reads TGTGCCAGCTGTCCAGGGCCCAATCAGCCCCAGCATTTT. It is translated as CASCPGPNQPQHF.

This clone was counted a few times. V gene TRBV28 combines with J gene TRBJ2-7, with D unresolved. The V end was cut by 4 bases, the J end by 2 bases, with 6 bases between. Germline loops: CDR1 MDHEN, CDR2 SYDVKM. The CDR3 contains 12 residues. CDR3 protein: CASSSFPYEQYF. The DNA for the CDR3 is TGTGCCAGCAGTTCCTTCCCCTACGAGCAGTACTTC.

The J gene is TRBJ2-2, the V gene TRBV18; D is uncertain. The CDR3 consists of 13 residues. Looked up from germline, CDR1 is KGHSH and CDR2 is LQKENI. Trimming removed 3 bases from V and 2 bases from J, with 4 bases in between. The CDR3 nucleotides are TGTGCCAGCTCACCGGTTAACACCGGGGAGCTGTTTTTT. The encoded protein is CASSPVNTGELFF.

The chain joins TRBV9 to TRBJ2-1; the match to TRBD2 covers 14 bases. This CDR3 contains 15 residues. V lost 5 bases, J lost 9 bases, and 7 bases stayed unmatched. Germline loops: CDR1 SGDLS, CDR2 YYNGEE. CDR3 DNA: TGTGCCAGCAGTAGCGCGGGACTAGCGGGAGTTGAGCAGTTCTTC. Protein sequence: CASSSAGLAGVEQFF. The full variable domain, with the rest looked up from reference TRBV9 and TRBJ2-1, is DSGVTQTPKHLITATGQRVTLRCSPRSGDLSVYWYQQSLDQGLQFLIQYYNGEERAKGNILERFSAQQFPDLHSELNLSSLELGDSALYFCASSSAGLAGVEQFFGPGTRLTVL.

This chain uses TRBV18 with TRBJ2-1, with 15 nucleotides matching TRBD2. The CDR3 extends over 16 amino acids. V gave up 3 bases and J gave up 6 bases; unmatched junction bases: 3. Germline-derived CDR1 and CDR2 are KGHSH and LQKENI. The CDR3 DNA reads as TGTGCCAGCTCACCCCCGGGACTAGCGGGAGGCAATGAGCAGTTCTTC. Protein: CASSPPGLAGGNEQFF.

In this sample, this clone turned up a few times. The chain recombines TRBV23-1 with TRBJ2-3, with D perhaps matching TRBD1 (6 bases). TRBV23-1 qualifies as an ORF whose function is uncertain. Trimming removed 6 bases from V and 4 bases from J, with 11 bases in between. The CDR3 runs to 13 residues. The CDR3 is CASSQGPPDTQYF. CDR3 DNA: TGCGCCAGCAGCCAGGGGCCCCCAGATACGCAGTATTTT.

This clone was seen only a few times. This chain joins TRBV18 and TRBJ2-3, with D possibly TRBD2 on 5 matching bases. The V end lost 3 bases, the J end lost 2 bases, and 9 bases lay between the germline ends. CDR3 length: 14 amino acids. Germline V CDR1 and CDR2: KGHSH, LQKENI. The CDR3 loop is CASSPNRDTDTQYF. As DNA, the CDR3 is TGTGCCAGCTCACCTAATCGGGACACAGATACGCAGTATTTT.

This rearrangement joins TRBV6-1 to TRBJ2-7, with TRBD1 as a possible D gene (6 bases). CDR1 and CDR2 from the germline V gene are MNHNS and SASEGT. V dropped 1 base and J dropped 6 bases, with 10 bases sitting between them. This CDR3 contains 13 residues. The CDR3, as DNA: TGTGCCAGCAGTGAAGACAGGGACGCCGAGCAGTACTTC. It encodes CASSEDRDAEQYF.

This clone was recorded a few times. The chain uses TRBV11-3 and TRBJ2-1, with a weak D call TRBD2 (6 bases). Germline V gene lookup returns CDR1 SGHNT and CDR2 YENEEA. The CDR3 has 16 residues. Trimming stripped 0 bases from V and 1 base from J, with 10 bases between. The CDR3 region is CASSLDVAESYNEQFF. The CDR3 DNA follows: TGTGCCAGCAGCTTAGACGTAGCGGAATCCTACAATGAGCAGTTCTTC.

The rearrangement links TRBV19 to TRBJ2-2, with D perhaps TRBD1 (5 bases). The germline V and J ends were trimmed by 4 bases and 3 bases, with 12 bases remaining between them. The CDR3 is made up of 15 amino acids. Germline V CDR1 and CDR2: LNHDA, SQIVND (reference sequence). The CDR3 protein is CASSTGFGDTGELFF. Here the CDR3 DNA reads TGTGCCAGTAGTACAGGGTTTGGTGACACCGGGGAGCTGTTTTTT.

The rearrangement joins TRBV11-3 to TRBJ1-1, with D perhaps TRBD1 (5 bases). The CDR3 loop spans 15 amino acids. V gave up 4 bases and J gave up 1 base, with 13 bases separating them. Per the germline V gene, CDR1 is SGHNT and CDR2 is YENEEA. In nucleotides, the CDR3 is TGTGCCAGCAGCTCCCCAGGACACACGAACACTGAAGCTTTCTTT. Protein sequence: CASSSPGHTNTEAFF.

This clone turned up a few times. The chain uses TRBV15 and TRBJ2-7; 7 bases line up with TRBD1. Germline CDR1 LNHNV, CDR2 YYDKDF (reference sequence). J gave up 11 bases and V 0 bases, and 10 bases lay outside the gene matches. The CDR3 has 14 amino acids. CDR3: CATSRESGTAPEYF. The CDR3 DNA sequence: TGTGCCACCAGCAGAGAGTCCGGGACAGCCCCAGAGTACTTC.

This clone was counted only a few times. This sequence joins TRBV18 and TRBJ2-7; 8 bases match TRBD2. CDR3 size: 14 residues. Trimming removed 3 bases from V and 2 bases from J; junction bases left unmatched: 3. Germline values: CDR1 KGHSH, CDR2 LQKENI. CDR3 in DNA: TGTGCCAGCTCACCCCGCGGGGGGACCTACGAGCAGTACTTC. Amino acid sequence: CASSPRGGTYEQYF. The full variable domain, with the rest looked up from reference TRBV18 and TRBJ2-7, is NAGVMQNPRHLVRRRGQEARLRCSPMKGHSHVYWYRQLPEEGLKFMVYLQKENIIDESGMPKERFSAEFPKEGPSILRIQQVVRGDSAAYFCASSPRGGTYEQYFGPGTRLTVT.

The chain has TRBV6-7 and TRBJ2-1; no firm D call. TRBV6-7 is known as an ORF, though its function is uncertain. The CDR3 is made up of 15 amino acids. The V and J ends lost 2 bases and 7 bases respectively, with 15 bases between them. DNA of the CDR3: TGTGCCAGCAGTTACGGCAGCAACTTGGGGAATGAGCAGTTCTTC. Translated: CASSYGSNLGNEQFF.

This chain uses TRBV28 with TRBJ1-2; 7 bases fit TRBD1. The germline CDR1 and CDR2 sequences are MDHEN and SYDVKM. The CDR3 spans 12 residues. Trimming took 6 bases from V and 7 from J; bases not matched to a gene: 5. The CDR3 loop is CASSRRTGGYTF. Here the CDR3 DNA reads TGTGCCAGCAGCCGACGGACAGGTGGCTACACCTTC.

In this sample, this clone turned up once. The chain uses TRBV19 and TRBJ2-3; either TRBD1 or TRBD2 may fit D (5 bases each). The V and J ends lost 8 bases and 4 bases respectively, with 10 bases between them. This CDR3 has 12 amino acids. Germline V gene lookup returns CDR1 LNHDA and CDR2 SQIVND (reference sequence). The CDR3 DNA follows: TGTGCCAGTGGGACCCCGGCAGATACGCAGTATTTT. This gives the protein CASGTPADTQYF.

This chain links TRBV28 with TRBJ1-4, with D hard to call. The CDR3 length is 13 residues. CDR1 and CDR2 from the germline V gene are MDHEN and SYDVKM. The V and J ends lost 4 bases and 4 bases respectively, with 7 bases between them. The CDR3 coding sequence is TGTGCCAGCAGTTGGAATAATAATGAAAAACTGTTTTTT. Its protein product is CASSWNNNEKLFF.

V usage is TRBV19 and J usage is TRBJ1-1; D gene uncertain. The V gene's germline CDR1 is LNHDA and CDR2 SQIVND (reference sequence). This CDR3 is 13 amino acids long. V lost 5 bases and J 0 bases, leaving 7 bases between the germline ends. The CDR3 protein is CASSGWMNTEAFF. The CDR3 coding sequence is TGTGCCAGTAGTGGTTGGATGAACACTGAAGCTTTCTTT.

This clone was counted only a few times. The V and J genes are TRBV19 and TRBJ2-3, with 12 nucleotides matching TRBD2. The CDR3 extends over 14 amino acids. V shed 7 bases, J shed 2 bases, and the junction held 1 base outside the gene matches. From germline, CDR1 is LNHDA and CDR2 SQIVND (reference sequence). The CDR3 spells CASTSGGATDTQYF. The CDR3 DNA is TGTGCCAGTACTAGCGGGGGGGCCACAGATACGCAGTATTTT. Based on the CDR3 plus reference TRBV19 and TRBJ2-3, the full variable domain is DGGITQSPKYLFRKEGQNVTLSCEQNLNHDAMYWYRQDPGQGLRLIYYSQIVNDFQKGDIAEGYSVSREKKESFPLTVTSAQKNPTAFYLCASTSGGATDTQYFGPGTRLTVL.

About this clone: At one end, the junction sequence differs from germline, possibly due to a read error. CDR3 residues: CASGLRDSRDTQYF. DNA for the CDR3: TGTGCTAGTGGTTTGCGGGATAGCAGAGATACGCAGTATTTT. This chain links TRBV12-5 with TRBJ2-3, with TRBD2 as a possible D gene (5 bases). In germline, CDR1 is LGHNT, CDR2 FRNRAP. The CDR3 extends over 14 amino acids.

This sequence joins TRBV19 and TRBJ1-2, with unresolved D. This CDR3 region has 15 residues. From germline, CDR1 is LNHDA and CDR2 SQIVND (reference sequence). Trimming cost V 3 bases and J 9 bases, with 20 bases left between them. In DNA, the CDR3 is TGTGCCAGTAGTATGACGGACGGTCCGGATCAGAGCTACACCTTC. Translating it yields CASSMTDGPDQSYTF.

This chain links TRBV6-8 with TRBJ1-3, with 7 bases fitting TRBD1. The CDR3 is 15 residues long. Germline V gives CDR1 MNHGY, CDR2 SAAAGT. J lost 1 base, V lost 8 bases, and 8 bases had no gene match. The chain's CDR3 is CASRPDRASGNTIYF. The CDR3, as DNA: TGTGCCAGCCGCCCCGACAGGGCGTCTGGAAACACCATATATTTT.

The V and J genes are TRBV11-3 and TRBJ1-1, with D possibly being TRBD1 (5 bases). The CDR3 consists of 14 residues. Germline lookup yields CDR1 SGHNT and CDR2 YENEEA. V was trimmed by 5 bases and J by 1 base, leaving 11 bases between them. CDR3 nucleotide sequence: TGTGCCAGCAGCCCAACTAGGGGGAACACTGAAGCTTTCTTT. It specifies CASSPTRGNTEAFF.